The rows below give T cell receptor beta chains drawn from one sample of a study of somatic mutations in cytotoxic T cells in rheumatoid arthritis. This table comes from immunoSEQ multiplex PCR, and its TCRdb copy is limited to in-frame clones, with some not included. This sample has 10,000 to 15,000 clones, with more than 65% found just once. Sequenced sample: CD8+ T cells sorted from blood. The receptors stem from an adult with rheumatoid arthritis. Both conserved end residues are part of each CDR3. A D gene is named only where the DNA matches it firmly. Where a row states a size, it is once, few, many or the class of an expanded clone; other rows omit it.

v_call,j_call,clone_size,d_call,cdr3_aa,cdr3_nt
TRBV19,TRBJ2-1,few,.,CASSLGREPNEQFF,TGTGCCAGTAGTCTGGGGCGGGAACCGAATGAGCAGTTCTTC
TRBV2,TRBJ2-5,.,.,CASTTRPFQETQYF,TGTGCCAGCACAACTAGGCCCTTCCAAGAGACCCAGTACTTC
TRBV5-8,TRBJ2-7,.,.,CASTLSRSSYEQYF,TGTGCCAGCACCTTGTCACGGAGCTCCTACGAGCAGTACTTC
TRBV7-6,TRBJ2-1,.,.,CASSLGFSSRTNEQFF,TGTGCCAGCAGCTTAGGGTTTAGCTCCCGAACGAATGAGCAGTTCTTC
TRBV11-2,TRBJ2-7,.,.,CASTVLAPYEQYF,TGTGCCAGCACGGTACTGGCCCCCTACGAGCAGTACTTC
TRBV18,TRBJ1-2,.,.,CASSPSPGFSYGYTF,TGTGCCAGCTCACCTAGCCCGGGGTTCTCCTATGGCTACACCTTC
TRBV4-1,TRBJ2-1,.,TRBD2,CASSPRETSGSDEQFF,TGCGCCAGCAGCCCGAGGGAGACTAGCGGGAGTGATGAGCAGTTCTTC
TRBV2,TRBJ1-2,.,.,CASSGGQGVIVLDGYTF,TGTGCCAGCAGTGGGGGTCAAGGCGTCATAGTCCTCGATGGCTACACCTTC
TRBV27,TRBJ1-5,few,.,CASSEEGYSNQPQHF,TGTGCCAGCAGCGAAGAGGGGTATAGCAATCAGCCCCAGCATTTT
TRBV4-1,TRBJ2-7,.,TRBD1,CASSQGTGGPTYEQYF,TGCGCCAGCAGCCAGGGGACAGGGGGTCCTACCTACGAGCAGTACTTC
TRBV13,TRBJ2-5,.,TRBD1,CASSFGRGIETQYF,TGTGCCAGCAGCTTCGGCAGGGGGATCGAGACCCAGTACTTC
TRBV6-5,TRBJ2-1,.,.,CASSYGRLYNEQFF,TGTGCCAGCAGTTACGGTCGCCTCTACAATGAGCAGTTCTTC
TRBV4-2,TRBJ1-5,few,.,CASSHDRNQPQHF,TGTGCCAGCAGCCATGACAGAAATCAGCCCCAGCATTTT
TRBV9,TRBJ2-4,.,.,CASSASGELAKNIQYF,TGTGCCAGCAGCGCCTCAGGAGAGCTAGCCAAAAACATTCAGTACTTC
TRBV7-9,TRBJ2-7,.,.,CASSLEGRASYEQYF,TGTGCCAGCAGCTTAGAAGGCAGGGCCTCCTACGAGCAGTACTTC
TRBV20-1,TRBJ2-7,.,.,CSPGDYEQYF,TGCAGTCCGGGAGATTACGAGCAGTACTTC
TRBV28,TRBJ1-6,.,.,CASKGRPIMSGNSPLHF,TGTGCCAGCAAGGGCAGGCCTATAATGTCTGGTAATTCACCCCTCCACTTT
TRBV7-9,TRBJ2-7,once,.,CATKRDSHYEQYF,TGTGCCACCAAAAGGGACTCACACTACGAGCAGTACTTC
TRBV7-9,TRBJ2-5,.,.,CASSPGAAGIAQETQYF,TGTGCCAGCAGCCCGGGGGCAGCGGGAATAGCTCAAGAGACCCAGTACTTC
TRBV19,TRBJ2-2,.,.,CASSADGGRGELFF,TGTGCCAGTAGCGCCGATGGGGGGCGGGGGGAGCTGTTTTTT
TRBV6-1,TRBJ2-7,once,TRBD1,CASSNRGNYEQYF,TGTGCCAGCAGTAACAGGGGAAACTACGAGCAGTACTTC
TRBV7-9,TRBJ2-1,.,.,CASSLARNEQFF,TGTGCCAGCAGCTTAGCCCGCAATGAGCAGTTCTTC
TRBV2,TRBJ2-3,.,TRBD2,CASNEGLGGTDTQYF,TGTGCCAGCAACGAGGGACTAGGTGGCACAGATACGCAGTATTTT
TRBV11-2,TRBJ2-3,.,TRBD2,CASSVPSGEITDTQYF,TGTGCCAGCAGCGTACCTAGCGGGGAAATCACAGATACGCAGTATTTT
TRBV28,TRBJ2-5,.,.,CASSWRGGRVETQYF,TGTGCCAGCAGTTGGAGGGGGGGGCGGGTAGAGACCCAGTACTTC
TRBV27,TRBJ2-5,few,.,CASRPLGNPAETQYF,TGTGCCAGCAGACCGTTGGGCAATCCAGCGGAGACCCAGTACTTC
TRBV27,TRBJ1-5,.,TRBD1,CASSAQGANQPQHF,TGTGCCAGCAGTGCACAGGGGGCGAATCAGCCCCAGCATTTT
TRBV11-1,TRBJ2-7,.,TRBD2,CASSLAGGLAGRYEQYF,TGTGCCAGCAGCTTAGCTGGGGGACTAGCGGGACGGTACGAGCAGTACTTC
TRBV10-2,TRBJ2-3,.,.,CASRATGVTDTQYF,TGCGCCAGCAGGGCCACTGGGGTCACAGATACGCAGTATTTT